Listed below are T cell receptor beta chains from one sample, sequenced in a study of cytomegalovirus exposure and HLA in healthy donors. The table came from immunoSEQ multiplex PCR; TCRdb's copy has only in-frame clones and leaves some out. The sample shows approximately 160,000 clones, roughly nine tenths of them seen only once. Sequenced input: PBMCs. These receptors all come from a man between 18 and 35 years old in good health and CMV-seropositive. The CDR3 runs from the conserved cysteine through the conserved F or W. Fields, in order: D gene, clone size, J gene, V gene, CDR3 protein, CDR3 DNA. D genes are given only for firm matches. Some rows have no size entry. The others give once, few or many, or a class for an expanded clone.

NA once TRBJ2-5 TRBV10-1 CASSESGPGTQYF TGCGCCAGCAGCGAAAGCGGTCCGGGGACCCAGTACTTC
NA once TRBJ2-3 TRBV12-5 CASGLVRRGQVDTQYF TGTGCTAGTGGTTTGGTACGACGCGGACAAGTAGATACGCAGTATTTT
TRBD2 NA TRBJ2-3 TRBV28 CASSPSAGFFTDTQYF TGTGCCAGCAGTCCCTCAGCGGGGTTCTTCACAGATACGCAGTATTTT
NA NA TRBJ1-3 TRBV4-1 CASSQIGGRVNTIYF TGCGCCAGCAGCCAAATCGGGGGGCGTGTAAACACCATATATTTT
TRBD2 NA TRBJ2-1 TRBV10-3 CAISGGLAGDNEQFF TGTGCCATCAGTGGGGGACTAGCGGGAGACAATGAGCAGTTCTTC
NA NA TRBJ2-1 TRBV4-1 CASSQGGGDNEQFF TGCGCCAGCAGCCAAGGCGGCGGAGACAATGAGCAGTTCTTC
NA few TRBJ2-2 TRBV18 CASSLTGTNTGELFF TGTGCCAGCTCACTGACGGGAACCAACACCGGGGAGCTGTTTTTT
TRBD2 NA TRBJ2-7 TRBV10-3 CAISAVSGRVSYEQYF TGTGCCATCAGCGCCGTTAGCGGGAGAGTGTCCTACGAGCAGTACTTC
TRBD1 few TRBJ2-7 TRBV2 CASRRDRGEQYF TGTGCCAGCAGGAGGGACAGGGGCGAGCAGTACTTC
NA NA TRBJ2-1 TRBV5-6 CASSVTGFTYNEQFF TGTGCCAGCAGCGTCACAGGGTTCACCTACAATGAGCAGTTCTTC
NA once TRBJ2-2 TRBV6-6 CASRSGIPGELFF TGTGCCAGCAGGTCCGGGATACCCGGGGAGCTGTTTTTT
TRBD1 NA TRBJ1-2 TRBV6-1 CASSDPGGQGILEGYTF TGTGCCAGCAGTGACCCTGGCGGACAGGGGATACTTGAAGGCTACACCTTC
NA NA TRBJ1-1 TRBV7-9 CASSLSSRSHEAFF TGTGCCAGCAGCTTATCGTCTAGGAGCCATGAAGCTTTCTTT
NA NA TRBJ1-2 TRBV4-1 CASSHPDRVNYGYTF TGCGCCAGCAGCCATCCGGACAGAGTCAACTATGGCTACACCTTC
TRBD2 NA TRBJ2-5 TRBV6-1 CASSGTGGETQYF TGTGCCAGCAGTGGGACGGGGGGAGAGACCCAGTACTTC
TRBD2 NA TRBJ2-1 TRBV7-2 CASRIAGGAYNEQFF TGTGCCAGCAGGATAGCGGGAGGGGCCTACAATGAGCAGTTCTTC
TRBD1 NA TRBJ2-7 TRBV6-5 CASSSGTGVAYEQYF TGTGCCAGCAGCTCGGGGACAGGGGTCGCCTACGAGCAGTACTTC
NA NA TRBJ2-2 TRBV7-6 CASSITNTGELFF TGTGCCAGCAGCATCACGAACACCGGGGAGCTGTTTTTT
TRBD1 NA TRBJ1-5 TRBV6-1 CASSLDRAQHF TGTGCCAGCAGTCTGGACAGGGCCCAGCATTTT
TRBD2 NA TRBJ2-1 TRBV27 CASRPGLAYNEQFF TGTGCCAGCAGACCGGGACTAGCGTACAATGAGCAGTTCTTC
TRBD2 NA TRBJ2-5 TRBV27 CASSLRLAGVQETQYF TGTGCCAGCAGTTTACGTCTAGCGGGAGTTCAGGAGACCCAGTACTTC
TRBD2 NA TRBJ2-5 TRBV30 CAWSARTSGSWGEETQYF TGTGCCTGGAGTGCCAGGACTAGCGGGAGTTGGGGGGAGGAGACCCAGTACTTC
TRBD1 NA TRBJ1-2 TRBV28 CASRTGDRNYGYTF TGTGCCAGCAGAACAGGGGACAGAAACTATGGCTACACCTTC
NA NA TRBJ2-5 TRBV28 CASSLSPMRETQYF TGTGCCAGCAGTTTATCCCCGATGAGGGAGACCCAGTACTTC
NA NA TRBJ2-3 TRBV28 CASSLPGTDTQYF TGTGCCAGCAGTTTACCAGGGACAGATACGCAGTATTTT
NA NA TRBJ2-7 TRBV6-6 CASTDSPGVLHEQYF TGTGCCAGCACCGACAGCCCAGGGGTTCTCCACGAGCAGTACTTC
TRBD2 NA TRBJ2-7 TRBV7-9 CASSLGGGIYEQYF TGTGCCAGCAGCTTAGGGGGGGGAATCTACGAGCAGTACTTC
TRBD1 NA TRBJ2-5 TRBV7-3 CASSLNRGQGETQYF TGTGCCAGCAGCTTAAACAGGGGGCAGGGAGAGACCCAGTACTTC
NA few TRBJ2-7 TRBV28 CASSTGHVYEQYF TGTGCCAGCAGTACCGGACACGTCTACGAGCAGTACTTC
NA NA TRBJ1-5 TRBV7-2 CASSLSTNQPQHF TGTGCCAGCAGCTTATCCACAAATCAGCCCCAGCATTTT
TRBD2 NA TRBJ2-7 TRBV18 CASSPPLAGPSYEQYF TGTGCCAGCTCACCCCCACTAGCGGGGCCCTCCTACGAGCAGTACTTC
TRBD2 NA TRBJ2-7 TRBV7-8 CASSPISSGIFYEQYF TGTGCCAGCAGCCCCATCTCTAGCGGGATTTTCTACGAGCAGTACTTC
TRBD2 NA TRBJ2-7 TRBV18 CASSTLGVADERGQYF TGTGCCAGCTCAACACTCGGGGTGGCGGACGAGCGGGGGCAGTACTTC
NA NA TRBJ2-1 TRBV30 CAWSGEAISYNEQFF TGTGCCTGGAGCGGGGAGGCGATCTCCTACAATGAGCAGTTCTTC
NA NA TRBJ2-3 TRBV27 CASSLSGRLDTQYF TGTGCCAGCAGTTTATCGGGGCGCTTAGATACGCAGTATTTT
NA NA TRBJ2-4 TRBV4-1 CASSQVLAGLAKNIQYF TGCGCCAGCAGCCAAGTCTTGGCGGGATTAGCCAAAAACATTCAGTACTTC
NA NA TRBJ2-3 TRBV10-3 CAISVEYQTSTDTQYF TGTGCCATCAGTGTTGAGTACCAGACTAGCACAGATACGCAGTATTTT
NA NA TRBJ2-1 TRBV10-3 CAISEFTGFQNEQFF TGTGCCATCAGTGAGTTCACAGGGTTTCAAAATGAGCAGTTCTTC
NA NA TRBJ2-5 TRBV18 CASSPQDGGIETQYF TGTGCCAGCTCACCACAAGATGGCGGGATAGAGACCCAGTACTTC
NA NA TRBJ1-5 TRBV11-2 CASSSRGYQPQHF TGTGCCAGCAGCTCTAGGGGGTATCAGCCCCAGCATTTT
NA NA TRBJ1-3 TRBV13 CASSLGRQRGNTIYF TGTGCCAGCAGCTTAGGTCGACAGCGAGGAAACACCATATATTTT
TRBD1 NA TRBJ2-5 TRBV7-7 CASSLGQQETQYF TGTGCTAGCAGCTTGGGACAGCAAGAGACCCAGTACTTC
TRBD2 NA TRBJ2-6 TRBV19 CASSIGSGRASGANVLTF TGTGCCAGTAGTATCGGAAGCGGGAGGGCCTCGGGGGCCAACGTCCTGACTTTC
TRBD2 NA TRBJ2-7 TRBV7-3 CASSYTSGRNYEQYF TGTGCCAGCAGCTACACTAGCGGGAGAAACTACGAGCAGTACTTC
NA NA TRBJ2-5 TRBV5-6 CASSFLQGVETQYF TGTGCCAGCAGCTTCTTACAGGGAGTGGAGACCCAGTACTTC
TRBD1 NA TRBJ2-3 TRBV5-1 CASSPARGQGGTRQYF TGCGCCAGCAGCCCGGCCAGGGGGCAGGGCGGAACCCGGCAGTATTTT
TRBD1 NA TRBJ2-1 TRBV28 CASRPTGERSNEQFF TGTGCCAGCCGCCCTACAGGGGAAAGGTCCAATGAGCAGTTCTTC
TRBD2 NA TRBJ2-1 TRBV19 CASNRKGLAGDFNEQFF TGTGCCAGTAACCGGAAAGGACTAGCGGGAGACTTCAATGAGCAGTTCTTC
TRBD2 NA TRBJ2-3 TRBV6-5 CASSYSGGGIDTQYF TGTGCCAGCAGTTACTCCGGGGGAGGGATAGATACGCAGTATTTT